This T cell receptor beta chain comes out of a study of blood T cells in healthy people across ages. Study-wide results and limits: Diversity was estimated from one million T cells, and these estimates were considered underestimates. A roughly linear age-dependent decrease characterized TCR beta diversity per million T cells.

Sample-barcoded 5' priming and a J-beta primer mix drove a second PCR of roughly 7 to 11 cycles. TCRdb redid the calling of the 5' RACE reads with MiXCR, one entry per CDR3 protein. In the table there are 900,000 to 950,000 distinct CDR3 sequences, under 35% of which are singletons. Isolating PBMCs gave at least 6 million of these cells per sample. This clonotype appeared a few times. No antigen is known for it. The germline V gene has CDR1 MNHNS and CDR2 SASEGT. J lost 8 bases, V lost 4 bases, and 15 bases had no gene match. The CDR3 totals 16 residues. These same records also appear under a second study, on T cells of mothers and their children.

Sequenced: blood. The rearrangement links TRBV6-1 to TRBJ1-2; 8 nucleotides align to TRBD1. This sequence was found in a woman aged 40 to 55 in good health. CDR3 sequence reads: CASSGQGLQGVRGYTF. Written as DNA, the CDR3 is TGTGCCAGCAGTGGACAGGGGCTACAGGGCGTGAGAGGCTACACCTTC.